One and the same sample provided the 21 T cell receptor beta chains below, sequenced in a study of T cells in women clearing cervical HPV infection. The protocol was immunoSEQ multiplex PCR, while the TCRdb copy is restricted to in-frame clones and leaves out a portion. The listing contains under 45,000 clones. The sample was blood buffy coat. The receptors here all came from a woman between 18 and 75 years old with a cervical HPV16 infection that either progressed to CIN3+ or cleared (not recorded which).

About this clone: The CDR3 is cut off 3 residues early in the read; its end comes from the germline J gene. This sequence joins TRBV18 and TRBJ1-1; 8 bases are shared with TRBD1. CDR1 and CDR2 from the germline V gene are KGHSH and LQKENI. This CDR3 is 15 amino acids long. V trimming: 4 bases; J trimming: 1 base; junction bases outside the gene matches: 5. CDR3 DNA, as far as it was read: TGTGCCAGCTCACTCCTCGGGACAGGGAACACTGAA. Translating it yields CASSLLGTGNTE. The complete CDR3 reads CASSLLGTGNTEAFF.

Concerning this clone itself: At one end the junction does not follow the germline gene, possibly because of a read error. The read is 3 residues too short to cover the CDR3 end, so that end is filled in from the germline J gene. This sequence joins TRBV30 and TRBJ1-3; D perhaps matches TRBD1 (6 bases). CDR3 length: 16 residues. Looked up from germline, CDR1 is GTSNPN and CDR2 is SVGIG (reference sequence). The part of the CDR3 DNA that was read is TGTGCCTGGAGTGGATACAGTGTTTCTCTTGGGGACACT. This sequence encodes CAWSGYSVSLGDT. The whole CDR3 is CAWSGYSVSLGDTIYF.

Regarding this clone: The read halts 3 residues ahead of the CDR3 end, with the missing end drawn from the germline J gene. The rearrangement joins TRBV13 to TRBJ1-6; 7 nucleotides line up with TRBD1. Germline trimming cut 5 bases from V and 7 bases from J; bases unmatched to any gene: 11. CDR1 is PRHDT, CDR2 FYEKMQ, per germline (reference sequence). The CDR3 totals 16 residues. The CDR3: CASSTGRTGGNSPLHF. CDR3 DNA, as far as it was read: TGTGCCAGCAGCACAGGGAGGACAGGCGGAAATTCACCC.

Remarks on this clone: The CDR3 end is not reached by the read, which stops 3 residues before it; the germline J gene fills it in. The V gene is TRBV19, the J gene TRBJ1-4, with D possibly TRBD1 on 6 matching bases. Germline V gives CDR1 LNHDA, CDR2 SQIVND (reference sequence). The V end was cut by 5 bases, the J end by 8 bases, with 18 bases between. The CDR3 runs 15 residues. CDR3 DNA (partial): TGTGCCAGTAGTCCCGTCCAGGACAGTACCGAAAAA. This codes for CASSPVQDSTEK. The entire CDR3 protein is CASSPVQDSTEKLFF.

Points on this clone: The junction differs from germline at one of its ends, possibly a read error. The sample carries other DNA sequences with the same CDR3. The part of the CDR3 DNA that was read is TGTGCCAGCAGTGAGGACAGGGTTGAATTTGGAAACACT. It specifies CASSEDRVEFGNT. The whole CDR3 region reads CASSEDRVEFGNTIYF. The V gene is TRBV2, the J gene TRBJ1-3, with 8 bases that match TRBD1. From the germline J gene comes the end of the CDR3, since the read stops 3 residues before it. Germline V CDR1 and CDR2: SNHLY, FYNNEI. The CDR3 contains 16 residues. Looking up the rest from reference TRBV2 and TRBJ1-3 gives the full variable domain: EPEVTQTPSHQVTQMGQEVILRCVPISNHLYFYWYRQILGQKVEFLVSFYNNEISEKSEIFDDQFSVERPDGSNFTLKIRSTKLEDSAMYFCASSEDRVEFGNTIYFGEGSWLTVV.

Comment on this clone: The junction departs from germline at one end; a sequencing error may be responsible. The read comes to an end 3 residues before the CDR3 does, leaving the germline J gene to fill in the end. This rearrangement joins TRBV4-2 to TRBJ2-5, with a possible D match to TRBD1 (5 bases). The CDR3 contains 14 residues. CDR1 and CDR2 from the germline V gene are LGHNA and YNFKEQ. The covered CDR3 bases are TGCGCCAGCAGCCAGGCAGGGATTCTGAAGACC. This encodes CASSQAGILKT. The whole CDR3 sequence reads CASSQAGILKTQYF.

Comment on this clone: The DNA ends 3 residues before the CDR3 does, and the rest of the CDR3 is filled in from the germline J gene. The rearrangement uses TRBV18 and TRBJ2-4; 8 positions agree with TRBD2. The CDR3 contains 14 residues. The germline V gene encodes CDR1 KGHSH and CDR2 LQKENI. The CDR3 spells CASSPRRGGSGQYF. The covered CDR3 bases are TGTGCCAGCTCACCACGACGGGGGGGATCTGGT.

Details on this clone: The read halts 3 residues ahead of the CDR3 end, with the missing end drawn from the germline J gene. This chain connects TRBV5-1 to TRBJ2-1, with TRBD1 identical over 12 bases. Trimming cost V 7 bases and J 9 bases; bases outside gene matches: 8. CDR3 length: 14 residues. CDR1 and CDR2 from the germline V gene are SGHRS and YFSETQ. CDR3 region: CASGGQGAWGEQFF. CDR3 DNA, as far as it was read: TGCGCCAGCGGGGGACAGGGGGCTTGGGGTGAG.

For this clone: The CDR3 extends 3 residues past the end of the read, so its final part is completed from the germline J gene. The V gene is TRBV18, the J gene TRBJ1-5; 9 bases map to TRBD1. Germline V gene data show CDR1 as KGHSH and CDR2 as LQKENI. V was clipped by 4 bases and J by 4 bases; unmatched bases: 8. This CDR3 has 16 residues. CDR3 bases read: TGTGCCAGCTCACGTATTACAGGGGGCCTTAATCAGCCC. This gives the protein CASSRITGGLNQP. In full, the CDR3 is CASSRITGGLNQPQHF.

A remark on this clone: The sequence runs out 3 residues before the end of the CDR3; the remainder is reconstructed from the germline J gene. V usage is TRBV20-1 and J usage is TRBJ1-6; D may be TRBD1 (5 bases). Trimming shortened V by 6 bases and J by 7 bases, and 13 bases separated the two germline ends. This CDR3 region has 13 residues. Germline CDR1 and CDR2: DFQATT and SNEGSKA (reference sequence). CDR3 amino acids: CSAPQAPNSPLHF. The part of the CDR3 DNA that was read is TGCAGTGCACCACAGGCGCCAAATTCACCC.

As for this clone: The read stops 3 residues short of the end of the CDR3; the missing end is completed from the germline J gene. The same CDR3 is also encoded by other DNA sequences in this sample. The gene calls are TRBV30 and TRBJ1-2; TRBD1 agrees at 8 bases. Germline loops: CDR1 GTSNPN, CDR2 SVGIG (reference sequence). The CDR3 has 13 amino acids. V was pared by 3 bases and J by 3 bases, with 3 bases of the junction left unmatched. The CDR3 protein is CAWSLTGDYGYTF. The sequenced part of the CDR3 DNA is TGTGCCTGGAGCCTGACAGGGGACTATGGC.

Concerning this clone itself: The CDR3 end is not reached by the read, which stops 3 residues before it; the germline J gene fills it in. V and J are TRBV10-3 and TRBJ2-7; 9 positions match TRBD2. This CDR3 spans 14 amino acids. V was pared by 10 bases and J by 2 bases, with 9 bases of the junction left unmatched. Looked up from germline, CDR1 is ENHRY and CDR2 is SYGVKD. The CDR3 region is CATRRLAATYEQYF. CDR3 bases read: TGTGCCACTAGGAGACTAGCGGCTACCTACGAG.

With regard to this clone: The read finishes 3 residues shy of the CDR3 end, and the germline J gene is used to complete it. The chain uses TRBV7-3 and TRBJ1-2, with D perhaps TRBD1 (5 bases). The germline CDR1 and CDR2 sequences are SGHTA and FQGTGA. This CDR3 comprises 14 residues. The CDR3 protein is CASSFAGGSYDYTF. The DNA read from the CDR3 is TGTGCCAGCAGCTTCGCGGGGGGATCCTACGAC.

Regarding this clone: Read coverage stops 3 residues before the CDR3 terminus; the germline J gene supplies the remainder. The V and J genes are TRBV6-1 and TRBJ1-2; D uncertain. Trimming removed 2 bases from V and 4 bases from J, with 11 bases in between. The CDR3 has 14 residues. CDR1 is MNHNS and CDR2 is SASEGT in the germline V gene. This CDR3 is CASSEWAGSYGYTF. The CDR3 bases that were read are TGTGCCAGCAGTGAATGGGCAGGAAGCTATGGC.

Note on this clone: The CDR3 end falls 3 residues outside the read, so it is completed with the germline J gene. Other DNA sequences in this sample translate to the same CDR3. The chain is built from TRBV7-3 and TRBJ1-3, with TRBD1 identical over 9 bases. The trim removed 1 base at V and 2 bases at J, leaving 6 bases unmatched. Germline CDR1 SGHTA, CDR2 FQGTGA. This CDR3 has 17 residues. CDR3 sequence: CASSLKVGQGPGNTIYF. The DNA read from the CDR3 is TGTGCCAGCAGCTTAAAGGTCGGACAGGGGCCTGGAAACACC.

On this clone itself: The read ends 3 residues before the CDR3 terminus; that terminus is restored from the germline J gene. The chain employs TRBV14 and TRBJ2-1; D may be TRBD2 (6 bases). From germline, CDR1 is SGHDN and CDR2 FVKESK. The CDR3 is 16 amino acids. Trimming pared 5 bases from V and 5 bases from J, leaving 19 bases between. The DNA read from the CDR3 is TGTGCCAGCAGCTTGCGGCTAGCGCGGGGAAACAATGAG. It is translated as CASSLRLARGNNE. The whole CDR3 sequence reads CASSLRLARGNNEQFF.

On this clone itself: The read finishes 3 residues shy of the CDR3 end, and the germline J gene is used to complete it. V gene TRBV14 combines with J gene TRBJ2-1; 7 nucleotides align to TRBD1. The CDR3 length is 15 residues. With 4 bases clipped from V and 6 bases from J, the junction kept 9 bases outside the gene matches. Germline V lookup: CDR1 SGHDN, CDR2 FVKESK. The sequenced CDR3 bases are TGTGCCAGCAGCCGAACCGGGACAGTAACCAATGAG. Translated: CASSRTGTVTNE. The full CDR3 sequence reads CASSRTGTVTNEQFF.

Concerning this clone itself: Read coverage stops 3 residues before the CDR3 terminus; the germline J gene supplies the remainder. V and J are TRBV20-1 and TRBJ1-2, with D possibly TRBD1 on 5 matching bases. There are 14 residues in the CDR3. Trimming took 4 bases from V and 2 from J, leaving 14 bases between them. In germline, CDR1 is DFQATT, CDR2 SNEGSKA (reference sequence). Incomplete CDR3 DNA: TGCAGTGCTAATCCAAGACGGGGGAACTATGGC. It specifies CSANPRRGNYG. The full CDR3 is CSANPRRGNYGYTF.

As to this clone: The read is 3 residues too short to cover the CDR3 end, so that end is filled in from the germline J gene. The chain joins TRBV30 to TRBJ2-3, with D hard to call. The CDR3 has 18 amino acids. Germline CDR1 and CDR2: GTSNPN and SVGIG (reference sequence). V was pared by 3 bases and J by 2 bases, with 24 bases between. CDR3 amino acids: CAWRMVSINRWITDTQYF. The CDR3 bases that were read are TGTGCCTGGAGGATGGTTTCGATCAACAGATGGATCACAGATACG.

As regards this clone: The CDR3 end falls 3 residues outside the read, so it is completed with the germline J gene. This chain connects TRBV19 to TRBJ2-2, with D possibly TRBD1 on 7 matching bases. This CDR3 is 15 amino acids long. Germline CDR1 is LNHDA and CDR2 is SQIVND (reference sequence). CDR3 residues: CASSISGAGGEKLFF. CDR3 DNA, as far as it was read: TGTGCCAGTAGTATATCGGGGGCAGGGGGTGAAAAG.

Remarks on this clone: With the read ending 3 residues before the CDR3 end, the germline J gene is used to fill in that end. The chain links TRBV5-1 to TRBJ2-1; perhaps TRBD1 as D (6 bases). The CDR3 loop spans 15 amino acids. V lost 1 base, J lost 3 bases, and 11 bases lay in between. Per the germline V gene, CDR1 is SGHRS and CDR2 is YFSETQ. The CDR3: CASSLFQGFYNEQFF. The CDR3 bases that were read are TGCGCCAGCAGCTTGTTCCAGGGGTTCTACAATGAG.